This T cell receptor (beta chain) was obtained from a study of T cell clones after liver transplantation. Study-wide background: In this trial, immunosuppression withdrawal was attempted within 2 years of liver transplant. Pre-transplant mixed lymphocyte reactions yielded third-party-reactive TCRbeta sequences as comparators for graft-donor-reactive sequences. Patients counted as tolerant after at least one year off all immunosuppression, enzymes not exceeding twice normal. Notes on the study in general: A larger donor-reactive than third-party decline suggested partial antigen-specific deletion.

As for this clone: Its antigen is unidentified.

Using immunoSEQ multiplex PCR, the repertoire was profiled, and TCRdb retains in-frame clones only, with some absent. The sample consists of 93,000 or so clones, 84% of them appearing once. Material: CD4+ T cells from blood, obtained 45 to 50 months after liver transplant. The origin of this receptor is a human patient who received a liver transplant. Part of the T cells may come from the graft donor.

CDR3 sequence: CASGLVLLSGANVLTF. The DNA of the CDR3 is TGTGCTAGTGGTTTGGTACTGCTCTCTGGGGCCAACGTCCTGACTTTC. The chain carries TRBV12-5 and TRBJ2-6; no definite D call. The CDR3 is 16 residues long. V lost 0 bases to trimming and J lost 0 bases, with 6 bases between them. CDR1 is LGHNT and CDR2 is FRNRAP in the germline V gene.